The 17 T cell receptor beta chains listed next were all sequenced from one sample in a study of blood T cell repertoires in COVID-19. The repertoire was sequenced with immunoSEQ multiplex PCR; TCRdb's copy has only in-frame clones and lacks some. The table has approximately 170,000 clones, 86% seen once; the top ten hold less than 3.5%. Sequenced input: peripheral blood. Source of these receptors: a man aged 65-85 years with acute or convalescent COVID-19.

This chain connects TRBV28 to TRBJ1-1; 8 bases fit TRBD1. The CDR3 runs 13 residues. Germline CDR1 reads MDHEN; CDR2 reads SYDVKM. V shed 8 bases, J shed 2 bases, and the junction held 4 bases outside the gene matches. The CDR3 DNA is TGTGCCAGCTCGGACAGGGTCAACACTGAAGCTTTCTTT. This encodes CASSDRVNTEAFF.

The V and J genes are TRBV19 and TRBJ2-7; 9 bases are a match to TRBD1. V was clipped by 5 bases and J by 3 bases; unmatched bases: 8. Per the germline V gene, CDR1 is LNHDA and CDR2 is SQIVND (reference sequence). CDR3 length: 15 amino acids. This chain's CDR3 is CASSRPGQGIYEQYF. The DNA of the CDR3 is TGTGCCAGTAGTCGTCCGGGACAGGGCATCTACGAGCAGTACTTC.

This sequence joins TRBV27 and TRBJ2-1; D is perhaps TRBD1 (5 bases). V lost 5 bases and J lost 5, with 13 bases in between. The length of the CDR3 is 14 residues. Germline assignment: CDR1 MNHEY and CDR2 SMNVEV (reference sequence). CDR3 nucleotide sequence: TGTGCCAGCAGTCCCACCTGGGGCAACAATGAGCAGTTCTTC. Translating gives CASSPTWGNNEQFF.

CDR3 sequence: CASSQGTSGGVGQYF. CDR3 sequence (DNA): TGTGCCAGCAGCCAAGGGACTAGCGGAGGGGTCGGGCAGTACTTC. The rearrangement uses TRBV7-8 and TRBJ2-7; the match to TRBD2 covers 11 bases. After removal of 5 bases from V and 9 bases from J, the junction contained 12 bases not matched to a gene. This CDR3 is built from 15 residues. Germline CDR1 reads SGHVS; CDR2 reads FQNEAQ.

The chain joins TRBV6-5 to TRBJ1-5, with 9 bases matching TRBD1. V trimming: 4 bases; J trimming: 6 bases; junction bases outside the gene matches: 4. The germline V gene has CDR1 MNHEY and CDR2 SVGAGI. CDR3 size: 14 residues. CDR3 loop: CASSSDRGFQPQHF. Written as DNA, the CDR3 is TGTGCCAGCAGTTCGGACAGGGGTTTTCAGCCCCAGCATTTT.

This clone appeared once. The V gene is TRBV6-5, the J gene TRBJ1-6, with D perhaps matching TRBD1 (5 bases). V lost 7 bases and J lost 0, with 10 bases in between. This CDR3 spans 15 amino acids. CDR1 is MNHEY, CDR2 SVGAGI, per germline. The CDR3 coding sequence is TGTGCCAGCATGGCAGGGCGCTCCTATAATTCACCCCTCCACTTT. It encodes CASMAGRSYNSPLHF.

This clone showed up just once. The rearrangement uses TRBV6-1 and TRBJ1-6; 9 bases are shared with TRBD1. Germline V gives CDR1 MNHNS, CDR2 SASEGT. Losses at the gene ends were 2 bases for V and 10 bases for J; bases not matched to a gene: 12. The CDR3 sequence is 17 residues long. The chain's CDR3 is CASSEISRDRVRSPLHF. DNA for the CDR3: TGTGCCAGCAGTGAAATCAGCCGGGACAGGGTAAGGTCACCCCTCCACTTT.

The chain joins TRBV1 to TRBJ1-2; the table's D call, TRBD1, has no DNA check behind it. TRBV1 is marked as a pseudogene. This CDR3 spans 17 amino acids. CDR3 coding DNA: TGCACCAGCAGCCCGAGGACAGGTTTTTGGGTTGTGCGTGGCTACACCTTC. This encodes CTSSPRTGFWVVRGYTF.

This chain joins TRBV6-5 and TRBJ1-6; D ambiguous. Germline values: CDR1 MNHEY, CDR2 SVGAGI. The CDR3 extends over 15 amino acids. V was clipped by 6 bases and J by 8 bases, with 17 bases between them. CDR3 sequence (DNA): TGTGCCAGCAGCCGCGGGGTGGGCGGCGATTCACCCCTCCACTTT. Translating gives CASSRGVGGDSPLHF.

The genes are TRBV4-1 and TRBJ1-5; D is perhaps TRBD1 (6 bases). The CDR3 sequence is 15 residues long. V dropped 3 bases and J dropped 3 bases, with 12 bases sitting between them. CDR1 is MGHRA and CDR2 is YSYEKL in the germline V gene. CDR3 nucleotides: TGCGCCAGCAGCCATGATGGACAGCCCAATCAGCCCCAGCATTTT. This codes for CASSHDGQPNQPQHF.

The J gene is TRBJ2-3, the V gene TRBV2, with 13 bases matching TRBD2. The CDR3 sequence is 12 residues long. Per germline, CDR1 SNHLY and CDR2 FYNNEI. After removal of 6 bases from V and 10 bases from J, the junction contained 1 base not matched to a gene. CDR3 loop: CASRLAGGPQYF. The CDR3 nucleotides are TGTGCCAGCAGACTAGCGGGAGGGCCGCAGTATTTT.

The chain employs TRBV5-6 and TRBJ1-6; D is undetermined. V lost 1 base and J 9 bases, leaving 8 bases between the germline ends. The CDR3 has 13 residues. The V gene's germline CDR1 is SGHDT and CDR2 YYEEEE. CDR3 in amino acids: CASSLLQPSPLHF. CDR3 DNA: TGTGCCAGCAGCTTGCTACAGCCTTCACCCCTCCACTTT.

The gene calls are TRBV2 and TRBJ1-5; D unclear. V lost 4 bases and J lost 4, with 8 bases in between. The CDR3 covers 13 residues. Germline CDR1 SNHLY, CDR2 FYNNEI. CDR3 nucleotide sequence: TGTGCCAGCAGTGGAACAAAGAATCAGCCCCAGCATTTT. It specifies CASSGTKNQPQHF. Combining the CDR3 with reference TRBV2 and TRBJ1-5 gives the whole variable domain EPEVTQTPSHQVTQMGQEVILRCVPISNHLYFYWYRQILGQKVEFLVSFYNNEISEKSEIFDDQFSVERPDGSNFTLKIRSTKLEDSAMYFCASSGTKNQPQHFGDGTRLSIL.

V and J are TRBV28 and TRBJ1-5; D is perhaps TRBD1 (5 bases). Trimming removed 1 base from V and 7 bases from J, with 17 bases in between. CDR3 size: 16 residues. The germline V gene encodes CDR1 MDHEN and CDR2 SYDVKM. The CDR3 loop reads CASSLSSAGGRQPQHF. In DNA form, the CDR3 reads TGTGCCAGCAGTTTATCATCGGCGGGGGGGAGGCAGCCCCAGCATTTT.

The chain links TRBV9 to TRBJ1-6; TRBD1 aligns across 9 bases. CDR3 length equals 15 residues. V gave up 4 bases and J gave up 7 bases; unmatched junction bases: 6. The germline V gene encodes CDR1 SGDLS and CDR2 YYNGEE. The CDR3 coding sequence is TGTGCCAGCAGCCAATGGACAGGGGAGAATTCACCCCTCCACTTT. Encoded protein: CASSQWTGENSPLHF.

This chain connects TRBV12-3 or TRBV12-4 to TRBJ2-7; D not resolved. CDR3 length equals 12 residues. Between the trimmed V and J ends, which lost 8 bases and 1 base, there was a span of 9 bases. CDR3 residues: CASGTFSYEQYF. The CDR3 DNA sequence: TGTGCCAGCGGTACTTTTTCCTACGAGCAGTACTTC.

This clone came up a few times. This chain links TRBV6-5 with TRBJ1-2, with a possible D match to TRBD1 (5 bases). CDR3 length equals 12 residues. Germline-derived CDR1 and CDR2 are MNHEY and SVGAGI. Trimming shortened V by 4 bases and J by 6 bases, and 9 bases separated the two germline ends. CDR3 sequence: CASSWAGNGYTF. In DNA form, the CDR3 reads TGTGCCAGCAGTTGGGCAGGGAATGGCTACACCTTC.